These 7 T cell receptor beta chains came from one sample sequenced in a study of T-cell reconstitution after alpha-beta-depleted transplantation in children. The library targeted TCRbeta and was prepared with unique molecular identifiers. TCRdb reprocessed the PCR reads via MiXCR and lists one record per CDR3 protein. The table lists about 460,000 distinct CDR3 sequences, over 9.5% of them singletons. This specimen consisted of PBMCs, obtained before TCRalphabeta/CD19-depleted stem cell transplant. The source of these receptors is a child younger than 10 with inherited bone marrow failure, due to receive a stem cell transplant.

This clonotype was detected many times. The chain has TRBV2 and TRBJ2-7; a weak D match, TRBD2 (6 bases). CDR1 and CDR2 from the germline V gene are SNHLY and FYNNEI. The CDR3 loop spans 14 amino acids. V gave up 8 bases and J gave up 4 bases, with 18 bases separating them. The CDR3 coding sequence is TGTGCCAGCGCCGTGGTGGCGGGATTTTACGAGCAGTACTTC. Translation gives CASAVVAGFYEQYF.

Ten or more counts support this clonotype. The CDR3 here is CASSRPLNYGYTF. In DNA, the CDR3 is TGTGCCAGCAGTCGGCCCCTAAACTATGGCTACACCTTC. The gene calls are TRBV28 and TRBJ1-2; no definite D call. Trimming took 5 bases from V and 2 from J, leaving 9 bases between them. In germline, CDR1 is MDHEN, CDR2 SYDVKM. The CDR3 spans 13 residues.

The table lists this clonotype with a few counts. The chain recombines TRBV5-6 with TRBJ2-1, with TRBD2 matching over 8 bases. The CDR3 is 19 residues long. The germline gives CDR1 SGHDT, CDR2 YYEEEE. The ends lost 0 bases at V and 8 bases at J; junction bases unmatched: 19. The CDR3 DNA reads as TGTGCCAGCAGCTTGGCCGTCCAACCCGGAACGGCAGCGGGGGATGAGCAGTTCTTC. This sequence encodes CASSLAVQPGTAAGDEQFF.

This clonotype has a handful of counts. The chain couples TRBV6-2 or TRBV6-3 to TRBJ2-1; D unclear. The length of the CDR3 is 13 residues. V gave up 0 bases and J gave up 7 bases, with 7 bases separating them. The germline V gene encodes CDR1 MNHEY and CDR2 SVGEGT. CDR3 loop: CASSYSWKNEQFF. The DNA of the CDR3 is TGTGCCAGCAGTTACTCTTGGAAAAATGAGCAGTTCTTC.

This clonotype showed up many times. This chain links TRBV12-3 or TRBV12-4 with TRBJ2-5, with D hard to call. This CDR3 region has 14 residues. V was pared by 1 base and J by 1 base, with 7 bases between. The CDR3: CASSLGAVQETQYF. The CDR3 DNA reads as TGTGCCAGCAGTTTAGGGGCAGTCCAAGAGACCCAGTACTTC.

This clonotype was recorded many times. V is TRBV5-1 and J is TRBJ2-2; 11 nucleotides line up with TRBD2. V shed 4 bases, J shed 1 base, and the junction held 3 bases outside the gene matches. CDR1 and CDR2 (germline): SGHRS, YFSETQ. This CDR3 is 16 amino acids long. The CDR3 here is CASSRGLAGNTGELFF. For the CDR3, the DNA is TGCGCCAGCAGCCGAGGACTAGCGGGGAACACCGGGGAGCTGTTTTTT.

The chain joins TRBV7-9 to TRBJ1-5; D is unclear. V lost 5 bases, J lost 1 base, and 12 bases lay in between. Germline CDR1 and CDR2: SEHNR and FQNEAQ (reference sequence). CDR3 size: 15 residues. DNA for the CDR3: TGTGCCAGCAGCCCAGGATTGCTAAGCAATCAGCCCCAGCATTTT. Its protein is CASSPGLLSNQPQHF.